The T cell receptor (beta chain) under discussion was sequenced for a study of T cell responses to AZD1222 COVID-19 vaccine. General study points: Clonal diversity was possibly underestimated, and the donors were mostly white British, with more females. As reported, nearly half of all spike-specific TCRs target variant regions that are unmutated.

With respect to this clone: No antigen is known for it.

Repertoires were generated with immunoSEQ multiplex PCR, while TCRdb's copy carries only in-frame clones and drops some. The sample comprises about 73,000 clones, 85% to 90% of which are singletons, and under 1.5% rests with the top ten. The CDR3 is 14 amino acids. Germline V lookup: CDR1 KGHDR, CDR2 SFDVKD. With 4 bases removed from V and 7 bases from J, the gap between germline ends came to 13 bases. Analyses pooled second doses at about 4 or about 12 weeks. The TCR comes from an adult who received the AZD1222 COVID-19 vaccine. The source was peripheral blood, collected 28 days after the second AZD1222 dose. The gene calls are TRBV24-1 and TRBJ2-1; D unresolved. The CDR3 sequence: CATSDWPVGNEQFF. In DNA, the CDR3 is TGTGCCACCAGTGACTGGCCGGTGGGGAATGAGCAGTTCTTC.